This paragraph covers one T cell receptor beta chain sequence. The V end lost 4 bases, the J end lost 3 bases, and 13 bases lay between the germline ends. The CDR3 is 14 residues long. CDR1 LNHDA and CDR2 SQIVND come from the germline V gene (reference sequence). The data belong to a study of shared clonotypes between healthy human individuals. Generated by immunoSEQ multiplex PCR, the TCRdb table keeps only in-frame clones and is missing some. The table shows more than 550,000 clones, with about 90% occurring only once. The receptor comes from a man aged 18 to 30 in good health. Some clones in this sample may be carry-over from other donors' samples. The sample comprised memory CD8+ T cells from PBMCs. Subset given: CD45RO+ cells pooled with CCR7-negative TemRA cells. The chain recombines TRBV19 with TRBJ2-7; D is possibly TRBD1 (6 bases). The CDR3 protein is CASSSHGQNYEQYF. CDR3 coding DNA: TGTGCCAGTAGTAGCCATGGACAGAACTACGAGCAGTACTTC.